One sample yielded the 8 T cell receptor beta chains listed below, sequenced in a study of T cell changes during pregnancy in multiple sclerosis. TCRdb's copy holds only in-frame clones and misses some; the assay was immunoSEQ multiplex PCR. Among 40,000 or so clones listed, about 91% were seen once. The source was CD8+ T cells from peripheral blood mononuclear cells, collected before pregnancy. These TCRs come from a female donor with multiple sclerosis, enrolled in a pregnancy study.

The rearrangement joins TRBV19 to TRBJ2-1; D not resolved. The germline V gene encodes CDR1 LNHDA and CDR2 SQIVND (reference sequence). Trimming stripped 7 bases from V and 0 bases from J, with 13 bases between. The CDR3 loop spans 15 amino acids. CDR3 nucleotides: TGTGCCAGTAAGTCCCCCCTTAGCTCCTACAATGAGCAGTTCTTC. Protein: CASKSPLSSYNEQFF.

This clone was observed a handful of times. The chain carries TRBV4-1 and TRBJ1-1; 9 bases align to TRBD1. Germline-derived CDR1 and CDR2 are MGHRA and YSYEKL. The CDR3 consists of 14 residues. V was clipped by 6 bases and J by 3 bases; unmatched bases: 5. CDR3 sequence (DNA): TGCGCCAGCAGGGACGGACAGGGGTACACTGAAGCTTTCTTT. Residues: CASRDGQGYTEAFF.

J is TRBJ2-7 and V is TRBV6-4; 14 nucleotides match TRBD2. J lost 4 bases, V lost 3 bases, and 2 bases had no gene match. This CDR3 spans 15 amino acids. Germline CDR1 is MRHNA and CDR2 is SNTAGT. The CDR3 nucleotides are TGTGCCAGCAGTGAGGGACTAGCGGGAGTTTACGAGCAGTACTTC. Protein sequence: CASSEGLAGVYEQYF.

V gene TRBV5-1 combines with J gene TRBJ2-5; D is uncertain. V lost 7 bases and J lost 4, with 8 bases in between. The V gene's germline CDR1 is SGHRS and CDR2 YFSETQ. The CDR3 consists of 11 residues. The chain's CDR3 is CASFGGETQYF. Written as DNA, the CDR3 is TGCGCCAGCTTCGGTGGAGAGACCCAGTACTTC.

The chain is built from TRBV5-6 and TRBJ2-7; possible D gene TRBD1, 5 bases. The germline V gene has CDR1 SGHDT and CDR2 YYEEEE. V gave up 0 bases and J gave up 6 bases, with 13 bases separating them. This CDR3 has 14 residues. The CDR3 nucleotides are TGTGCCAGCAGCTTGGGGCTAGGGGTGGTCGAGCAGTACTTC. Translated, it gives CASSLGLGVVEQYF.

The chain recombines TRBV14 with TRBJ2-3; D is perhaps TRBD2 (6 bases). V gave up 3 bases and J gave up 4 bases, with 8 bases separating them. The CDR3 contains 13 residues. Germline CDR1 is SGHDN and CDR2 is FVKESK. DNA of the CDR3: TGTGCCAGCAGCCATGGAGGGGCAGATACGCAGTATTTT. Encoded protein: CASSHGGADTQYF.

This clone was seen once. V gene TRBV14 combines with J gene TRBJ1-3; D is undetermined. The CDR3 consists of 14 residues. Trimming took 3 bases from V and 0 from J, leaving 6 bases between them. Germline loops: CDR1 SGHDN, CDR2 FVKESK. The CDR3 DNA is TGTGCCAGCAGCCACCTGAGCTCTGGAAACACCATATATTTT. This translates into CASSHLSSGNTIYF.

The rearrangement links TRBV7-9 to TRBJ2-3, with a weak D call TRBD1 (6 bases). The CDR3 contains 16 residues. Germline-derived CDR1 and CDR2 are SEHNR and FQNEAQ (reference sequence). V was cut by 1 base and J by 2 bases, with 13 bases left in between. The CDR3 DNA sequence: TGTGCCAGCAGCTTAGGTGTTGGACAGCACACAGATACGCAGTATTTT. It yields the protein CASSLGVGQHTDTQYF. Full variable domain (remainder filled in from reference TRBV7-9 and TRBJ2-3): DTGVSQNPRHKITKRGQNVTFRCDPISEHNRLYWYRQTLGQGPEFLTYFQNEAQLEKSRLLSDRFSAERPKGSFSTLEIQRTEQGDSAMYLCASSLGVGQHTDTQYFGPGTRLTVL.